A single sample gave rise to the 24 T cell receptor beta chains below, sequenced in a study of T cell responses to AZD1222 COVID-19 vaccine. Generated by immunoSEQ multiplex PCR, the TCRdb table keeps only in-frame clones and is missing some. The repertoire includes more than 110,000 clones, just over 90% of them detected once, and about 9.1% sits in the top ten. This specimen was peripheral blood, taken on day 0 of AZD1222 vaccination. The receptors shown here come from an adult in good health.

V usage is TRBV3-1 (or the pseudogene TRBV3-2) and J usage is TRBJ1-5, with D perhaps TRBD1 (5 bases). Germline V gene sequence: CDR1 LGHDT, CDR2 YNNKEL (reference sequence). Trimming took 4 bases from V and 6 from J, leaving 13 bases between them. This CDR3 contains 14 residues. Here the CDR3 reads CASSPTGGGQPQHF. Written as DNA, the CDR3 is TGTGCCAGCAGCCCAACAGGCGGGGGTCAGCCCCAGCATTTT.

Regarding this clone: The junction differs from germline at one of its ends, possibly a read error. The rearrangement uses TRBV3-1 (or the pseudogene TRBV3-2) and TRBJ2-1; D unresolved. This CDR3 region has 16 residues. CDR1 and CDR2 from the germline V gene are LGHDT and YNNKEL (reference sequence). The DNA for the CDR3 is TGTGCCAGCAGCCAAGCGGTGGGTAGCCGCTACACTGAGCAGTTCTTC. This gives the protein CASSQAVGSRYTEQFF.

The CDR3 loop reads CASSWGATSNQPQHF. The DNA for the CDR3 is TGTGCCAGCAGTTGGGGGGCAACTAGCAATCAGCCCCAGCATTTT. V and J are TRBV6-2 or TRBV6-3 and TRBJ1-5; weak D call: TRBD1 (6 bases). V dropped 4 bases and J dropped 0 bases, with 10 bases sitting between them. This CDR3 is built from 15 residues. Germline V gene sequence: CDR1 MNHEY, CDR2 SVGEGT.

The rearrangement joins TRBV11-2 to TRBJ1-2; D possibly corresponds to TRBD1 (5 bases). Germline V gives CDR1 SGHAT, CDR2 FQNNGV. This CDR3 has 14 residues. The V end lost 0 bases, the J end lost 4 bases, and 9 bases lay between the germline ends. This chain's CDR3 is CASSLDQGSYGYTF. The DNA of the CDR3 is TGTGCCAGCAGCTTAGATCAGGGTAGCTATGGCTACACCTTC.

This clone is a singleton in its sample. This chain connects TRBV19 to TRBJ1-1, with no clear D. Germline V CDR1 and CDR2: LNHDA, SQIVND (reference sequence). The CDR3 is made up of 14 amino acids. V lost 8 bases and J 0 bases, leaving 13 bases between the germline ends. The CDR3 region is CASGLGFMNTEAFF. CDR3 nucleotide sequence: TGTGCCAGTGGGTTGGGGTTCATGAACACTGAAGCTTTCTTT.

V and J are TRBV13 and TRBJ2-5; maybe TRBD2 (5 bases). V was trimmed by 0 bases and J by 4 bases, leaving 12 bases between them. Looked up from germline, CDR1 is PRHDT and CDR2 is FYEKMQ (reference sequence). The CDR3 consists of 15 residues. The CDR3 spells CASSLGPAAGETQYF. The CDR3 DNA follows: TGTGCCAGCAGCTTAGGGCCAGCGGCGGGAGAGACCCAGTACTTC.

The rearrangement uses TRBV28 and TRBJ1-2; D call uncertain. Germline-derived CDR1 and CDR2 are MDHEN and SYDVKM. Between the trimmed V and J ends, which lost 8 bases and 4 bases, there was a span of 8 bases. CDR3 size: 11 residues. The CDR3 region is CASGPVYGYTF. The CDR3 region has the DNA TGTGCCAGCGGTCCGGTCTATGGCTACACCTTC.

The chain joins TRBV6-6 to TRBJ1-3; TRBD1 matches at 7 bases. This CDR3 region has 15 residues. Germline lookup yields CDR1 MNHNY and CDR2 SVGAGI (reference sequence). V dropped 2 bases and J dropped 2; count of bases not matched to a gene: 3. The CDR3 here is CASSYPTGTGNTIYF. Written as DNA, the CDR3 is TGTGCCAGCAGTTACCCGACAGGGACTGGAAACACCATATATTTT.

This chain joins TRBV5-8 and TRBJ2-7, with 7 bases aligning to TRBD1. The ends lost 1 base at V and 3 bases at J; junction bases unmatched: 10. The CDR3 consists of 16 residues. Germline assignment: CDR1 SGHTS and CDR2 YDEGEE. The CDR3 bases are TGTGCCAGCAGCTTGTATAAGGACAGGATTCACTACGAGCAGTACTTC. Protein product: CASSLYKDRIHYEQYF.

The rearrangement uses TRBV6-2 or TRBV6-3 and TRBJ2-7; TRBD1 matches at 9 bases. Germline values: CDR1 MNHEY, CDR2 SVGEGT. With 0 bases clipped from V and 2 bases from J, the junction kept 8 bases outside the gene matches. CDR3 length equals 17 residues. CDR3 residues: CASSYSYWTGETYEQYF. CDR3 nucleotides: TGTGCCAGCAGTTACTCGTATTGGACAGGGGAAACCTACGAGCAGTACTTC.

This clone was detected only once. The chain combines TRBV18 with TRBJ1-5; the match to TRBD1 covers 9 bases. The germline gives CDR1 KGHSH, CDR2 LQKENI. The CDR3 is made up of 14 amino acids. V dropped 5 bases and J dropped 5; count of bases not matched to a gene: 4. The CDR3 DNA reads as TGTGCCAGCTCAATACGACAGGGGGATCAGCCCCAGCATTTT. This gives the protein CASSIRQGDQPQHF.

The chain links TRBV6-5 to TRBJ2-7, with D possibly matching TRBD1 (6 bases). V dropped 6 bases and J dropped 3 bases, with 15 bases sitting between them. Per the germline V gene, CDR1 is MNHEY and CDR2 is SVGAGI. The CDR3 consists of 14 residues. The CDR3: CASSQQGQLYEQYF. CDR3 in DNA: TGTGCCAGCAGCCAACAGGGACAACTCTACGAGCAGTACTTC.

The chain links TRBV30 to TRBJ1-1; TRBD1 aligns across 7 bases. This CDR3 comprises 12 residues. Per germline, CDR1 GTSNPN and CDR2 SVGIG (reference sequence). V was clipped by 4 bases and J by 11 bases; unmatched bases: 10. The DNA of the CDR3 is TGTGCCTGGAACACACAGGGGCTGCGGGCTTTCTTT. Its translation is CAWNTQGLRAFF.

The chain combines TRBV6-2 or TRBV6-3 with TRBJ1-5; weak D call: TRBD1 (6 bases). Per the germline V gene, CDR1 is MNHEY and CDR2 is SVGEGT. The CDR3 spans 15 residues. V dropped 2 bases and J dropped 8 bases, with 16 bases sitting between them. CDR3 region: CASSYRGATYEPQHF. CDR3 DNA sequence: TGTGCCAGCAGTTACAGGGGGGCTACTTATGAGCCCCAGCATTTT.

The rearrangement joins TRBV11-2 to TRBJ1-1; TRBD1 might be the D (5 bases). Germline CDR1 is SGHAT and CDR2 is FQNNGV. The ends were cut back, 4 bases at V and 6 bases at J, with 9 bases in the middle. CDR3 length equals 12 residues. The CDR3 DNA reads TGTGCCAGCAGCTCTACAGGAGCTGAAGCTTTCTTT. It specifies CASSSTGAEAFF.

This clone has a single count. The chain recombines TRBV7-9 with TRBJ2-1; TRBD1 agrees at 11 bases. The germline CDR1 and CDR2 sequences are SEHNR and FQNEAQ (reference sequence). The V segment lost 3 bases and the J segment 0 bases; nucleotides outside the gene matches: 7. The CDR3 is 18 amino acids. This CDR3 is CASSFGQGAASSYNEQFF. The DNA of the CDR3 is TGTGCCAGCAGCTTTGGACAGGGGGCCGCGAGCTCCTACAATGAGCAGTTCTTC. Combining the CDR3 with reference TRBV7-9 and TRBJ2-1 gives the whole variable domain DTGVSQNPRHKITKRGQNVTFRCDPISEHNRLYWYRQTLGQGPEFLTYFQNEAQLEKSRLLSDRFSAERPKGSFSTLEIQRTEQGDSAMYLCASSFGQGAASSYNEQFFGPGTRLTVL.

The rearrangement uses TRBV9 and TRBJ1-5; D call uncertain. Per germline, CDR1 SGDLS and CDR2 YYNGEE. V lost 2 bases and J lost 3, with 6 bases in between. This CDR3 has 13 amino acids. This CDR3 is CASSVGLNQPQHF. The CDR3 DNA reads TGTGCCAGCAGCGTCGGGCTCAATCAGCCCCAGCATTTT.

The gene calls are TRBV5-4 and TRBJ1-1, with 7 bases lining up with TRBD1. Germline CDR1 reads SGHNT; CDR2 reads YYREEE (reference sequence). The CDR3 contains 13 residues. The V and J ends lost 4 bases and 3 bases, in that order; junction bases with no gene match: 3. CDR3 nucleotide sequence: TGTGCCAGCAGCCCGGACAGGTACACTGAAGCTTTCTTT. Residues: CASSPDRYTEAFF. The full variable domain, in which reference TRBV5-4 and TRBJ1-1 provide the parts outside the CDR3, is ETGVTQSPTHLIKTRGQQVTLRCSSQSGHNTVSWYQQALGQGPQFIFQYYREEENGRGNFPPRFSGLQFPNYSSELNVNALELDDSALYLCASSPDRYTEAFFGQGTRLTVV.

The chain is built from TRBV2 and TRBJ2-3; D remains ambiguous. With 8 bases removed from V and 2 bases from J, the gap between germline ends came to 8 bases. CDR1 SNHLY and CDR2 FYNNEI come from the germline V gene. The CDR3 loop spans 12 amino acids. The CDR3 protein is CASRADTDTQYF. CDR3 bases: TGTGCCAGCCGGGCAGACACAGATACGCAGTATTTT.

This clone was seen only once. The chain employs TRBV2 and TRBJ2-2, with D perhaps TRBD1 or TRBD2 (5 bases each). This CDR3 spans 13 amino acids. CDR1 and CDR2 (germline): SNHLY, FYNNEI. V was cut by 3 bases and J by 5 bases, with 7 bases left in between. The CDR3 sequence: CASSDEGTGELFF. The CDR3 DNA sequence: TGTGCCAGCAGTGATGAGGGGACCGGGGAGCTGTTTTTT. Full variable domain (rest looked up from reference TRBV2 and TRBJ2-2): EPEVTQTPSHQVTQMGQEVILRCVPISNHLYFYWYRQILGQKVEFLVSFYNNEISEKSEIFDDQFSVERPDGSNFTLKIRSTKLEDSAMYFCASSDEGTGELFFGEGSRLTVL.

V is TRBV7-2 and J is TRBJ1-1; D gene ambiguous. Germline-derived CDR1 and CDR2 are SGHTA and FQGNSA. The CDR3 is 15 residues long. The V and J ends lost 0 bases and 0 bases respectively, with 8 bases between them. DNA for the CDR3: TGTGCCAGCAGCTTAGCTACGGGAATGAACACTGAAGCTTTCTTT. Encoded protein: CASSLATGMNTEAFF. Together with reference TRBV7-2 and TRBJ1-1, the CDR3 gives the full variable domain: GAGVSQSPSNKVTEKGKDVELRCDPISGHTALYWYRQSLGQGLEFLIYFQGNSAPDKSGLPSDRFSAERTGGSVSTLTIQRTQQEDSAVYLCASSLATGMNTEAFFGQGTRLTVV.

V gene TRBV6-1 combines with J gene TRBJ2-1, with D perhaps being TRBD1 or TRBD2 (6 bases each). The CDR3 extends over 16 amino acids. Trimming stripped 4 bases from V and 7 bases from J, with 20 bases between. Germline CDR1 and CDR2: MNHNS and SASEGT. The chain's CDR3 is CASSARMGGTDNEQFF. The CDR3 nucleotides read TGTGCCAGCAGTGCCCGGATGGGGGGCACCGATAATGAGCAGTTCTTC.

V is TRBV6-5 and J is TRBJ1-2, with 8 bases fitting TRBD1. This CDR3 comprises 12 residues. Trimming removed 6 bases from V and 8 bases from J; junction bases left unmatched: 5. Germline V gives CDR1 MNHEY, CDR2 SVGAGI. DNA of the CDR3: TGTGCCAGCAGCCAGGGGGCGTGGGGCTACACCTTC. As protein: CASSQGAWGYTF.

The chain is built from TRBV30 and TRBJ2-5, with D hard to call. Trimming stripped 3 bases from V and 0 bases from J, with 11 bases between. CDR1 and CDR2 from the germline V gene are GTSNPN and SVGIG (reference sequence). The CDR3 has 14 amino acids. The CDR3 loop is CAWRELANQETQYF. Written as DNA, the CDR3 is TGTGCCTGGAGAGAGTTGGCGAACCAAGAGACCCAGTACTTC.